The TCR beta chain described here comes from a study of cytomegalovirus exposure and HLA in healthy donors. Primers included in the PCR were 60 Vbeta and 13 Jbeta primers. Assay: immunoSEQ multiplex PCR; the TCRdb copy retains only in-frame clones and omits some. Of approximately 91,000 clones in the sample, more than 55% were seen once. The CDR3 consists of 15 residues. The germline CDR1 and CDR2 sequences are SGHRS and YFSETQ. V trimming: 4 bases; J trimming: 4 bases; junction bases outside the gene matches: 7. This TCR came from a human donor in good health. The rearrangement links TRBV5-1 to TRBJ2-5; 10 bases align to TRBD1. The material sequenced was PBMCs. The CDR3 DNA follows: TGCGCCAGCAGCACTCCGACAGGGGGCGTAGAGACCCAGTACTTC. Its translation: CASSTPTGGVETQYF.